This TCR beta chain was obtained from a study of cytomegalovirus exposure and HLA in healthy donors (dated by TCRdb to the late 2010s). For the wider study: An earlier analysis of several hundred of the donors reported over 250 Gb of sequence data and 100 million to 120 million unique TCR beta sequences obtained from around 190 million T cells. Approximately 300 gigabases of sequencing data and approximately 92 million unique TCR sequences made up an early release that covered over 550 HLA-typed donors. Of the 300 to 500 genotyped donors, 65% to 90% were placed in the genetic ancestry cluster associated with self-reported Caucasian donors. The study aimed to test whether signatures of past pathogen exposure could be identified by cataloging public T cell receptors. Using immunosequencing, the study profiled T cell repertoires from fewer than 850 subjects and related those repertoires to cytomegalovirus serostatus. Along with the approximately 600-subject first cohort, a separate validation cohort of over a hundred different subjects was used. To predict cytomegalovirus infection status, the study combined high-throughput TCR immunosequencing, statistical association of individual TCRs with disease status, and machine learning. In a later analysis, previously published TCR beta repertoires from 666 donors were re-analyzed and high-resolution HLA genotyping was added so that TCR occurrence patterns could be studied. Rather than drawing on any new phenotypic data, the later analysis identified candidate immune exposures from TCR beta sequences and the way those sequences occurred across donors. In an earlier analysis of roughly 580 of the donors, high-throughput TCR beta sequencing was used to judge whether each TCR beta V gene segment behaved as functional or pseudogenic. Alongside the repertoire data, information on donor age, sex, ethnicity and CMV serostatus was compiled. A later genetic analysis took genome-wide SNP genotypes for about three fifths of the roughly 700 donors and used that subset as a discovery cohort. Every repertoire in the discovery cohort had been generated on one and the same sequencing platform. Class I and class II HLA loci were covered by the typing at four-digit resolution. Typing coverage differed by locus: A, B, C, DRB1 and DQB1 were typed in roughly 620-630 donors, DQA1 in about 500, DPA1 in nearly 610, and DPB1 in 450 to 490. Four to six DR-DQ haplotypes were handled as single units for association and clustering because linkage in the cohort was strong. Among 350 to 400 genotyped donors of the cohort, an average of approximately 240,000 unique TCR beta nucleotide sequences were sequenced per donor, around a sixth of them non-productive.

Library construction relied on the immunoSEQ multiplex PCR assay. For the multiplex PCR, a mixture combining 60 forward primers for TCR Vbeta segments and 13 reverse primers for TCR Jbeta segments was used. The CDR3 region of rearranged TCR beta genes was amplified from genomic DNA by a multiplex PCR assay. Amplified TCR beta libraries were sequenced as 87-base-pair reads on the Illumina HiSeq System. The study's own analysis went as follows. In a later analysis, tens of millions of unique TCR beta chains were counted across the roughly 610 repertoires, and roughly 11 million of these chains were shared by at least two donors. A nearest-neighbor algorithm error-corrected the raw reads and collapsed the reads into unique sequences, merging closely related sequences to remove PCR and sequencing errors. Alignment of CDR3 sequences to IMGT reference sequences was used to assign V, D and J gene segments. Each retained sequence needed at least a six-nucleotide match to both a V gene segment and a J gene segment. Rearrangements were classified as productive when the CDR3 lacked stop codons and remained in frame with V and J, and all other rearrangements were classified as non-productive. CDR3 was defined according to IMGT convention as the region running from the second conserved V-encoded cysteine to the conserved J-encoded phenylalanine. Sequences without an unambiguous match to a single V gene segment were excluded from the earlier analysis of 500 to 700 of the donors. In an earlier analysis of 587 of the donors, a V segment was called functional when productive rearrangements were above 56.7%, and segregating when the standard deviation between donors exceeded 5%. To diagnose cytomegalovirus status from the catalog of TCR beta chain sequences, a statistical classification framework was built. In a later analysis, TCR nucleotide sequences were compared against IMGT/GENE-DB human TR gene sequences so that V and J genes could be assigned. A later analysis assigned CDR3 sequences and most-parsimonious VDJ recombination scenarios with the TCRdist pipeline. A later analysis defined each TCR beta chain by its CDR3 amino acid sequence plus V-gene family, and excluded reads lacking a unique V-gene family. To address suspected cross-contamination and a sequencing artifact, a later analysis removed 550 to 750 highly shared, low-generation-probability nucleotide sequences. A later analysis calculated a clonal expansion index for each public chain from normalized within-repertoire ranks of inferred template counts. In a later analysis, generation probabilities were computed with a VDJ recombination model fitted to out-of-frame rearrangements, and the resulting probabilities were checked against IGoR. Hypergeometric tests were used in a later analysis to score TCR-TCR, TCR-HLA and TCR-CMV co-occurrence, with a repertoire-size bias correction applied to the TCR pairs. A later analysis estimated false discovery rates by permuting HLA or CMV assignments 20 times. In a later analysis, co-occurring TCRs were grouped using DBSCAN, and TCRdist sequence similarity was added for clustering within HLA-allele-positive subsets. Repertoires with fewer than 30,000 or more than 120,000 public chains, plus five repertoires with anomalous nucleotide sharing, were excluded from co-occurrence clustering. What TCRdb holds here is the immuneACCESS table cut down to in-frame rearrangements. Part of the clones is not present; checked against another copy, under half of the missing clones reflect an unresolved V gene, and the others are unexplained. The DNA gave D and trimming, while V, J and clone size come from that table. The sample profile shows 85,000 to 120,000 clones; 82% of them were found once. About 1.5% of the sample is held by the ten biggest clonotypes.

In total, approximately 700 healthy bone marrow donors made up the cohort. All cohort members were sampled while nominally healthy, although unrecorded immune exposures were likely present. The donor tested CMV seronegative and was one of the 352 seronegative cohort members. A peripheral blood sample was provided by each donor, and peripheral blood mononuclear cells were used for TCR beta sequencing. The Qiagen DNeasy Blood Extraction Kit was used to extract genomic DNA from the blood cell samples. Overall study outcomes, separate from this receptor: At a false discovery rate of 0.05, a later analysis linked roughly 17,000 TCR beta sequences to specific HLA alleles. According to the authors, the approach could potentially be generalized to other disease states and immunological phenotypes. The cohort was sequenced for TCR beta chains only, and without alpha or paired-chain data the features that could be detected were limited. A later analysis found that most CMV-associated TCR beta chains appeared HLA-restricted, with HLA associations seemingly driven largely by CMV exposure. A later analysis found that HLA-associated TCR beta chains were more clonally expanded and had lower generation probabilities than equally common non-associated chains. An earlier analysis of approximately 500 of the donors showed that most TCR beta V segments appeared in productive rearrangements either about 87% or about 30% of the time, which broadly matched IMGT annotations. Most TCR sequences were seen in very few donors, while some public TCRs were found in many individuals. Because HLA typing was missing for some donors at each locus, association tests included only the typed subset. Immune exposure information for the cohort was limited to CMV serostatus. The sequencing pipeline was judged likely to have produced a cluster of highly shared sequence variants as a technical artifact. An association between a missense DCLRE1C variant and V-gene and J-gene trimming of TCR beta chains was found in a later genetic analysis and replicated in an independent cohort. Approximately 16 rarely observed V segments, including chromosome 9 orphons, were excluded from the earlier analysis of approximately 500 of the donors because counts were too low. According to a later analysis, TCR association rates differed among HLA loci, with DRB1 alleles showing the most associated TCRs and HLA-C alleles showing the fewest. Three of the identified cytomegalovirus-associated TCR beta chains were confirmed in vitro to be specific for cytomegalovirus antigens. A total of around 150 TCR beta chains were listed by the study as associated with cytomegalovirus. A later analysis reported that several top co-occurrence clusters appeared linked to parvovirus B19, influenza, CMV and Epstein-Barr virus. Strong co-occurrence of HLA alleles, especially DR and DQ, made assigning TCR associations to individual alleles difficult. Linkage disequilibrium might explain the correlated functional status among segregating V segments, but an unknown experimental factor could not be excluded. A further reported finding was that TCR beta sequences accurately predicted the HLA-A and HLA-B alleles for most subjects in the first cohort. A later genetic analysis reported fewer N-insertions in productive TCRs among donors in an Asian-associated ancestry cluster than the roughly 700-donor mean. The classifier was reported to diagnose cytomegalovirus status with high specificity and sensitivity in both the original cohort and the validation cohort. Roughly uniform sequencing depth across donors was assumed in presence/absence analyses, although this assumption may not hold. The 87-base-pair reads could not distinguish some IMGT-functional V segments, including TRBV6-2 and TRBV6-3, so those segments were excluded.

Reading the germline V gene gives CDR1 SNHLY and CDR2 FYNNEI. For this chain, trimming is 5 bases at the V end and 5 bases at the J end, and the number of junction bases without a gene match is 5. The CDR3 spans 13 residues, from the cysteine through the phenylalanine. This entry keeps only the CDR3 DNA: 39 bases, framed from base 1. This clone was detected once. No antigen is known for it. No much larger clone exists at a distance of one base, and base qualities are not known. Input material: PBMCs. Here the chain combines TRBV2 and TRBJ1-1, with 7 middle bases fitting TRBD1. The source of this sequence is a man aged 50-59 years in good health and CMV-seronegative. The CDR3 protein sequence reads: CASSLTGETEAFF. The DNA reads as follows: TGTGCCAGCAGTTTAACAGGGGAAACTGAAGCTTTCTTT.